Below are 11 T cell receptor beta chains sequenced from a single sample in a study of long-term antiretroviral therapy in people with HIV. Researchers ran immunoSEQ v3.0 at survey level. Method: immunoSEQ multiplex PCR; TCRdb's copy keeps in-frame clones and lacks some. The profile shows more than 15,000 clones, more than 85% of them singletons. The source material was unsorted PBMCs, sampled 0.6 years after starting antiretroviral therapy. These TCRs come from a woman in her forties with HIV.

V usage is TRBV6-6 and J usage is TRBJ2-3; 8 bases fit TRBD2. The CDR3 is 14 residues long. After removal of 6 bases from V and 4 bases from J, the junction contained 6 bases not matched to a gene. Per the germline V gene, CDR1 is MNHNY and CDR2 is SVGAGI (reference sequence). DNA for the CDR3: TGTGCCAGCAGGGCCGGGACTAGGGCAGATACGCAGTATTTT. It translates to CASRAGTRADTQYF.

V gene TRBV18 combines with J gene TRBJ1-4; no definite D call. Germline V CDR1 and CDR2: KGHSH, LQKENI. CDR3 length equals 15 residues. Trimming pared 2 bases from V and 4 bases from J, leaving 11 bases between. This CDR3 is CASSPSAGDNEKLFF. The CDR3 region has the DNA TGTGCCAGCTCACCATCTGCCGGGGATAATGAAAAACTGTTTTTT.

V gene TRBV29-1 combines with J gene TRBJ2-1; 12 bases line up with TRBD2. The CDR3 is 16 amino acids. CDR1 and CDR2 from the germline V gene are SQVTM and ANQGSEA. V shed 4 bases and J 12 bases; nucleotides not matched to a gene: 16. The CDR3 sequence is CSVAHRLAGVPGRQFF. The DNA for the CDR3 is TGCAGCGTTGCCCACCGACTAGCGGGGGTTCCGGGTAGGCAGTTCTTC.

The chain uses TRBV10-3 and TRBJ1-6; tentative D call: TRBD1 (5 bases). This CDR3 has 13 amino acids. The germline gives CDR1 ENHRY, CDR2 SYGVKD. V gave up 3 bases and J gave up 9 bases, with 9 bases separating them. The chain's CDR3 is CAISDVGASPLHF. The CDR3 DNA reads as TGTGCCATCAGTGACGTAGGGGCTTCACCCCTCCACTTT.

The chain recombines TRBV18 with TRBJ1-1; D remains ambiguous. The germline V gene has CDR1 KGHSH and CDR2 LQKENI. The CDR3 has 12 residues. V lost 1 base to trimming and J lost 7 bases, with 7 bases between them. CDR3 DNA: TGTGCCAGCTCACCACGGCCCGGTGAAGCTTTCTTT. This translates into CASSPRPGEAFF.

This sequence joins TRBV6-5 and TRBJ1-1, with D possibly being TRBD1 (6 bases). The CDR3 covers 15 residues. The V gene lost 3 bases and the J gene lost 4 bases, with 15 bases spanning the gap. CDR1 and CDR2 (germline): MNHEY, SVGAGI. The CDR3 spells CASSYAGGLGTEAFF. DNA for the CDR3: TGTGCCAGCAGTTATGCGGGGGGCTTGGGCACTGAAGCTTTCTTT.

The CDR3: CSVARGRSSYEQYF. Written as DNA, the CDR3 is TGCAGCGTTGCCAGGGGACGGAGCTCCTACGAGCAGTACTTC. The chain recombines TRBV29-1 with TRBJ2-7, with D perhaps TRBD1 (6 bases). The CDR3 length is 14 residues. Deletions cut 4 bases from V and 0 bases from J, with 13 bases between. The germline V gene encodes CDR1 SQVTM and CDR2 ANQGSEA.

The chain joins TRBV6-6 to TRBJ1-3, with D uncertain. The V end lost 7 bases, the J end lost 0 bases, and 10 bases lay between the germline ends. The length of the CDR3 is 14 residues. Germline CDR1 MNHNY, CDR2 SVGAGI (reference sequence). CDR3 in amino acids: CASNQRGSGNTIYF. Written as DNA, the CDR3 is TGTGCCAGCAATCAGCGGGGCTCTGGAAACACCATATATTTT.

The rearrangement uses TRBV7-8 and TRBJ1-6; 8 nucleotides align to TRBD1. The trim removed 0 bases at V and 8 bases at J, leaving 6 bases unmatched. CDR3 length: 16 residues. The germline CDR1 and CDR2 sequences are SGHVS and FQNEAQ. The DNA of the CDR3 is TGTGCCAGCAGCTTAGCACCACAGGGGGGGGATTCACCCCTCCACTTT. Amino acid sequence: CASSLAPQGGDSPLHF.

CDR3 amino acids: CASSPGGGGYYEQYF. CDR3 sequence (DNA): TGTGCCAGCAGCCCTGGGGGTGGGGGTTATTACGAGCAGTACTTC. This chain links TRBV5-5 with TRBJ2-7; either TRBD1 or TRBD2 may fit D (5 bases each). Trimming pared 4 bases from V and 4 bases from J, leaving 18 bases between. This CDR3 spans 15 amino acids. Per germline, CDR1 SGHKS and CDR2 YYEKEE (reference sequence).

The sample holds one count of this clone. This chain connects TRBV6-5 to TRBJ1-1; TRBD1 matches 9 bases. Per germline, CDR1 MNHEY and CDR2 SVGAGI. V trimming: 6 bases; J trimming: 4 bases; junction bases outside the gene matches: 6. CDR3 length: 14 residues. CDR3 residues: CASRRTGVGTEAFF. The CDR3 DNA is TGTGCCAGCAGGAGGACAGGGGTGGGCACTGAAGCTTTCTTT.